Listed here are 32 T cell receptor beta chains from one sample, sequenced in a study of blood T cell repertoires in COVID-19. TCRdb keeps only in-frame clones here, not all; method: immunoSEQ multiplex PCR. The sample has about 110,000 clones, over 60% seen once. Sequencing was carried out using peripheral blood. All receptors come from an elderly woman with active or convalescent COVID-19.

CDR3 sequence: CASSLANQGRGNTIYF. CDR3 DNA sequence: TGTGCCAGCAGCTTAGCGAATCAGGGAAGAGGAAACACCATATATTTT. The V call is TRBV7-6, the J call TRBJ1-3, with D perhaps TRBD1 (5 bases). The CDR3 spans 16 residues. Germline CDR1 reads SGHVS; CDR2 reads FNYEAQ. V was trimmed by 0 bases and J by 4 bases, leaving 13 bases between them.

This rearrangement joins TRBV7-2 to TRBJ2-5; a possible D gene is TRBD2 (6 bases). The CDR3 consists of 15 residues. Trimming left V 0 bases short and J 3 bases short, with 11 bases between. Germline-derived CDR1 and CDR2 are SGHTA and FQGNSA. The CDR3 protein is CASSLAYTGEETQYF. The CDR3 DNA is TGTGCCAGCAGCTTAGCATATACGGGGGAAGAGACCCAGTACTTC.

Many counts were recorded for this clone. The rearrangement joins TRBV27 to TRBJ2-2, with a weak D call TRBD2 (6 bases). Per the germline V gene, CDR1 is MNHEY and CDR2 is SMNVEV (reference sequence). V shed 2 bases and J shed 7 bases, with 14 bases lying between them. The length of the CDR3 is 15 residues. This chain's CDR3 is CASSLRGLTVGELFF. DNA for the CDR3: TGTGCCAGCAGTTTACGGGGACTTACGGTCGGGGAGCTGTTTTTT.

The genes are TRBV25-1 and TRBJ2-1; D may be TRBD2 (6 bases). The CDR3 totals 16 residues. V was cut by 5 bases and J by 0 bases, with 14 bases left in between. Germline V gives CDR1 MGHDK, CDR2 SYGVNS. CDR3 amino acids: CASSHTDGSSYNEQFF. CDR3 DNA sequence: TGTGCCAGCAGTCACACCGACGGGAGCTCCTACAATGAGCAGTTCTTC. The whole variable domain, filled in from reference TRBV25-1 and TRBJ2-1, reads EADIYQTPRYLVIGTGKKITLECSQTMGHDKMYWYQQDPGMELHLIHYSYGVNSTEKGDLSSESTVSRIRTEHFPLTLESARPSHTSQYLCASSHTDGSSYNEQFFGPGTRLTVL.

The V call is TRBV7-3, the J call TRBJ2-1; 13 bases agree with TRBD2. Germline V gene sequence: CDR1 SGHTA, CDR2 FQGTGA. The ends lost 2 bases at V and 8 bases at J; junction bases unmatched: 6. The CDR3 sequence is 16 residues long. The CDR3 reads CASSLQRTSGSDEQFF. The CDR3 DNA follows: TGTGCCAGCAGCTTACAGAGGACTAGCGGGAGCGATGAGCAGTTCTTC.

The chain joins TRBV2 to TRBJ2-7; TRBD1 aligns across 7 bases. Germline CDR1 and CDR2: SNHLY and FYNNEI. The ends lost 3 bases at V and 3 bases at J; junction bases unmatched: 17. The CDR3 runs 18 residues. The CDR3 reads CASSDRKPRTGQSYEQYF. CDR3 DNA: TGTGCCAGCAGTGACCGCAAGCCAAGGACGGGACAGAGCTACGAGCAGTACTTC.

In regard to this clone: The junction shows a germline mismatch at one end, possibly a read error. This chain connects TRBV15 to TRBJ2-5, with D unresolved. Germline CDR1 and CDR2: LNHNV and YYDKDF (reference sequence). This CDR3 region has 13 residues. DNA of the CDR3: TGTGCCACCAGCAGAGTTTACCAGGAGACCCAGTACTTC. It encodes CATSRVYQETQYF.

This clone showed up just a few times. The V call is TRBV25-1, the J call TRBJ1-6; TRBD1 matches at 10 bases. V lost 4 bases to trimming and J lost 7 bases; unmatched junction nucleotides: 4. The CDR3 spans 15 residues. The germline V gene has CDR1 MGHDK and CDR2 SYGVNS. DNA for the CDR3: TGTGCCAGCAGTGGGGACAGGGGTTTGAATTCACCCCTCCACTTT. Residues: CASSGDRGLNSPLHF. The full variable domain, rest sourced from reference TRBV25-1 and TRBJ1-6, is EADIYQTPRYLVIGTGKKITLECSQTMGHDKMYWYQQDPGMELHLIHYSYGVNSTEKGDLSSESTVSRIRTEHFPLTLESARPSHTSQYLCASSGDRGLNSPLHFGNGTRLTVT.

The chain employs TRBV11-3 and TRBJ2-1; 13 positions match TRBD2. The length of the CDR3 is 17 residues. Looked up from germline, CDR1 is SGHNT and CDR2 is YENEEA. V was clipped by 3 bases and J by 8 bases; unmatched bases: 10. CDR3 residues: CASSLKLTSGRDDEQFF. The DNA of the CDR3 is TGTGCCAGCAGCTTGAAATTAACTAGCGGGAGGGACGATGAGCAGTTCTTC.

The CDR3 is CASNFLRLRQETQYF. The CDR3 DNA follows: TGTGCCAGCAACTTCTTGAGACTTCGCCAAGAGACCCAGTACTTC. The chain carries TRBV28 and TRBJ2-5; no clear D. Trimming removed 7 bases from V and 1 base from J, with 16 bases in between. The CDR3 consists of 15 residues. Germline V gene lookup returns CDR1 MDHEN and CDR2 SYDVKM.

The chain links TRBV19 to TRBJ1-6; perhaps TRBD1 as D (5 bases). The CDR3 runs to 15 residues. Trimming pared 3 bases from V and 9 bases from J, leaving 15 bases between. Germline CDR1 and CDR2: LNHDA and SQIVND (reference sequence). DNA of the CDR3: TGTGCCAGTAGTATTGGCGGGACGGAAATTTCACCCCTCCACTTT. It specifies CASSIGGTEISPLHF.

CDR3 amino acids: CASSHSYEQYF. In nucleotides, the CDR3 is TGTGCCAGCAGTCACTCCTACGAGCAGTACTTC. This chain uses TRBV12-3 or TRBV12-4 with TRBJ2-7; D call uncertain. V lost 5 bases to trimming and J lost 0 bases, with 2 bases between them. The CDR3 is 11 amino acids.

V and J are TRBV11-1 and TRBJ1-4; the D is unclear. The V end lost 5 bases, the J end lost 0 bases, and 13 bases lay between the germline ends. Germline values: CDR1 SGHAT, CDR2 FQDESV (reference sequence). The CDR3 runs 16 residues. This CDR3 reads CASSKGHGATNEKLFF. DNA of the CDR3: TGTGCCAGCAGCAAAGGCCACGGAGCAACTAATGAAAAACTGTTTTTT.

The CDR3 region has the DNA TGTGCCAGCAGCCCAGGACTATCCGAGCAGTACTTC. Translating gives CASSPGLSEQYF. The J gene is TRBJ2-7, the V gene TRBV7-9; D perhaps matches TRBD2 (6 bases). Germline CDR1 and CDR2: SEHNR and FQNEAQ (reference sequence). CDR3 length equals 12 residues. The V end lost 5 bases, the J end lost 6 bases, and 11 bases lay between the germline ends.

CDR3 sequence reads: CASSEAGSSYNEQFF. The DNA of the CDR3 is TGCGCCAGCAGTGAGGCGGGGAGCTCCTACAATGAGCAGTTCTTC. The V and J genes are TRBV10-1 and TRBJ2-1; a possible D gene is TRBD2 (6 bases). CDR1 and CDR2 (germline): WNHNN, SYGVQD (reference sequence). The CDR3 is 15 amino acids. V lost 2 bases and J 0 bases, leaving 8 bases between the germline ends.

The chain is built from TRBV6-5 and TRBJ2-7; 8 nucleotides agree with TRBD2. There are 14 residues in the CDR3. Trimming at V came to 6 bases and at J to 6 bases, leaving 10 bases not matched to a gene. Germline V gene sequence: CDR1 MNHEY, CDR2 SVGAGI. In DNA form, the CDR3 reads TGTGCCAGCAGAAGGAGCGGGAGTAATTTCGAGCAGTACTTC. Amino acid sequence: CASRRSGSNFEQYF.

The genes are TRBV18 and TRBJ2-1; 8 nucleotides align to TRBD2. Germline assignment: CDR1 KGHSH and CDR2 LQKENI. V lost 5 bases, J lost 13 bases, and 7 bases stayed unmatched. The CDR3 loop spans 12 amino acids. The CDR3 protein is CASSTLSGSQFF. The CDR3 DNA reads as TGTGCCAGCTCAACGTTGAGCGGGAGTCAGTTCTTC.

The chain combines TRBV2 with TRBJ2-1; TRBD2 matches 12 bases. Germline V gene sequence: CDR1 SNHLY, CDR2 FYNNEI. The CDR3 loop spans 18 amino acids. J gave up 1 base and V 5 bases, and 9 bases lay outside the gene matches. The CDR3 region has the DNA TGTGCCAGCAGTTATACTAGCGGGAGGCGCCCGTCCTACAATGAGCAGTTCTTC. It encodes CASSYTSGRRPSYNEQFF.

This rearrangement joins TRBV5-8 to TRBJ2-1, with 9 bases identical to TRBD1. With V trimmed by 2 bases and J by 4 bases, 4 bases remained unmatched. CDR1 is SGHTS and CDR2 is YDEGEE in the germline V gene. CDR3 length: 15 amino acids. CDR3 sequence (DNA): TGTGCCAGCAGCTTCCGGGACAGGGCTTACAATGAGCAGTTCTTC. This encodes CASSFRDRAYNEQFF. The full variable domain, its missing parts supplied by reference TRBV5-8 and TRBJ2-1, is EAGVTQSPTHLIKTRGQQATLRCSPISGHTSVYWYQQALGLGLQFLLWYDEGEERNRGNFPPRFSGRQFPNYSSELNVNALELEDSALYLCASSFRDRAYNEQFFGPGTRLTVL.

This chain joins TRBV2 and TRBJ2-2, with D perhaps matching TRBD1 (5 bases). This CDR3 is built from 14 residues. Trimming took off 6 bases at V and 3 bases at J, with 11 bases between the two ends. From germline, CDR1 is SNHLY and CDR2 FYNNEI. CDR3 region: CASSQVRDTGELFF. CDR3 in DNA: TGTGCCAGCAGCCAAGTCAGGGACACCGGGGAGCTGTTTTTT.

Here the CDR3 reads CASSQGYGYQETQYF. CDR3 sequence (DNA): TGTGCCAGCAGCCAAGGGTACGGGTACCAAGAGACCCAGTACTTC. The chain joins TRBV4-2 to TRBJ2-5; D uncertain. V shed 1 base and J shed 0 bases, with 9 bases lying between them. Per the germline V gene, CDR1 is LGHNA and CDR2 is YNFKEQ. CDR3 length: 15 residues.

CDR3 nucleotide sequence: TGTGCCAGCAGCTGGACAGGGGGTGTCTACGAGCAGTACTTC. Translated: CASSWTGGVYEQYF. This rearrangement joins TRBV6-2 or TRBV6-3 to TRBJ2-7, with 10 nucleotides matching TRBD1. V dropped 6 bases and J dropped 3; count of bases not matched to a gene: 5. This CDR3 spans 14 amino acids. CDR1 and CDR2 (germline): MNHEY, SVGEGT.

The CDR3 DNA reads as TGTGCCAGCTCACCCCGGGGGACTAGCACAGATACGCAGTATTTT. As protein: CASSPRGTSTDTQYF. The rearrangement links TRBV18 to TRBJ2-3; maybe TRBD2 (6 bases). There are 15 residues in the CDR3. V gave up 3 bases and J gave up 0 bases, with 10 bases separating them. From germline, CDR1 is KGHSH and CDR2 LQKENI. Full variable domain (outside the CDR3, taken from reference TRBV18 and TRBJ2-3): NAGVMQNPRHLVRRRGQEARLRCSPMKGHSHVYWYRQLPEEGLKFMVYLQKENIIDESGMPKERFSAEFPKEGPSILRIQQVVRGDSAAYFCASSPRGTSTDTQYFGPGTRLTVL.

This chain uses TRBV6-5 with TRBJ1-6, with unresolved D. Trimming stripped 5 bases from V and 8 bases from J, with 7 bases between. CDR1 and CDR2 (germline): MNHEY, SVGAGI. The CDR3 consists of 12 residues. The CDR3 sequence: CASSLNDSPLHF. The CDR3 DNA follows: TGTGCCAGCAGTCTAAACGATTCACCCCTCCACTTT.

CDR3 DNA sequence: TGCAGCGGTAGCGGACGGGATTACAATGAGCAGTTCTTC. Amino acids: CSGSGRDYNEQFF. This sequence joins TRBV29-1 and TRBJ2-1; maybe TRBD2 (6 bases). The V end lost 7 bases, the J end lost 4 bases, and 14 bases lay between the germline ends. The CDR3 consists of 13 residues. Germline V CDR1 and CDR2: SQVTM, ANQGSEA.

This clone was seen more than once but under ten times. The genes are TRBV29-1 and TRBJ1-1; 9 bases fit TRBD1. The V segment lost 3 bases and the J segment 4 bases; nucleotides outside the gene matches: 6. Germline loops: CDR1 SQVTM, CDR2 ANQGSEA. The CDR3 spans 14 residues. CDR3 nucleotide sequence: TGCAGCGTTGAGAGGGGACAGGGTGGCACTGAAGCTTTCTTT. Translating it yields CSVERGQGGTEAFF.

The V gene is TRBV2, the J gene TRBJ2-3; 7 nucleotides line up with TRBD1. The CDR3 loop spans 14 amino acids. J was trimmed by 0 bases and V by 6 bases; bases with no gene match: 3. Germline CDR1 is SNHLY and CDR2 is FYNNEI. The CDR3 DNA follows: TGTGCCAGCAGGACAGGGCCGAGCACAGATACGCAGTATTTT. Its translation: CASRTGPSTDTQYF.

This clone showed up just a few times. The gene calls are TRBV7-2 and TRBJ2-1; TRBD1 matches 7 bases. The CDR3 is 15 amino acids. Germline CDR1 reads SGHTA; CDR2 reads FQGNSA. V trimming: 5 bases; J trimming: 0 bases; junction bases outside the gene matches: 4. In DNA form, the CDR3 reads TGTGCCAGCAGCGCCTACAGGGGCTCCTACAATGAGCAGTTCTTC. It specifies CASSAYRGSYNEQFF.

The genes are TRBV5-1 and TRBJ1-2; weak D call: TRBD1 (5 bases). The CDR3 covers 15 residues. With 0 bases removed from V and 8 bases from J, the gap between germline ends came to 17 bases. CDR1 SGHRS and CDR2 YFSETQ come from the germline V gene. CDR3 sequence reads: CASSLAGWGAGGYTF. In DNA form, the CDR3 reads TGCGCCAGCAGCTTGGCCGGGTGGGGCGCGGGGGGCTACACCTTC.

This clone was seen more than once but under ten times. The rearrangement uses TRBV6-5 and TRBJ2-7; maybe TRBD2 (6 bases). V was cut by 7 bases and J by 2 bases, with 12 bases left in between. The CDR3 is made up of 13 amino acids. In germline, CDR1 is MNHEY, CDR2 SVGAGI. In DNA form, the CDR3 reads TGTGCCAGCACGTCATGGAGGGCCTACGAGCAGTACTTC. Protein product: CASTSWRAYEQYF.

CDR3 residues: CASSRLGGLLTEAFF. The CDR3 DNA is TGTGCCAGCAGCCGCTTGGGGGGGCTGCTCACTGAAGCTTTCTTT. The chain couples TRBV11-2 to TRBJ1-1, with D perhaps TRBD1 (6 bases). The CDR3 loop spans 15 amino acids. The V end lost 5 bases, the J end lost 4 bases, and 17 bases lay between the germline ends. In germline, CDR1 is SGHAT, CDR2 FQNNGV. The full variable domain, completed using reference TRBV11-2 and TRBJ1-1, is EAGVAQSPRYKIIEKRQSVAFWCNPISGHATLYWYQQILGQGPKLLIQFQNNGVVDDSQLPKDRFSAERLKGVDSTLKIQPAKLEDSAVYLCASSRLGGLLTEAFFGQGTRLTVV.

The chain carries TRBV2 and TRBJ1-6; 10 bases map to TRBD1. Germline CDR1 SNHLY, CDR2 FYNNEI. The length of the CDR3 is 14 residues. The trim removed 5 bases at V and 13 bases at J, leaving 8 bases unmatched. For the CDR3, the DNA is TGTGCCAGCAGTCCTTTGACAGGGGGCGTCCCCCTCCACTTT. Translated: CASSPLTGGVPLHF.